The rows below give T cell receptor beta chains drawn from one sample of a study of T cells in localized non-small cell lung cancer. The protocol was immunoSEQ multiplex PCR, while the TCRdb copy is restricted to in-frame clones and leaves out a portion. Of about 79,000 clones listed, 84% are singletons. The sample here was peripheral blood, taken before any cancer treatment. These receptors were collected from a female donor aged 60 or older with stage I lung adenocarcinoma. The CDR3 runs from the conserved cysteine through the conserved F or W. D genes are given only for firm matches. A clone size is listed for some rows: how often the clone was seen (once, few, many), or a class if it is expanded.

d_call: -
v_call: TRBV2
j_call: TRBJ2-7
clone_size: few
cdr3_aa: CASRSYEQYF
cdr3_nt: TGTGCCAGCAGGTCGTACGAGCAGTACTTC

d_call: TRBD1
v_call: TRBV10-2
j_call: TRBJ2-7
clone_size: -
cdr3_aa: CASRLGTAILEQYF
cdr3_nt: TGCGCCAGCCGGTTAGGGACAGCGATATTAGAGCAGTACTTC

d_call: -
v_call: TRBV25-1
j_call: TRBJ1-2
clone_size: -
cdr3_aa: CASSEFSGGAGYGYTF
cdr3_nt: TGTGCCAGCAGTGAATTCTCCGGGGGCGCTGGCTATGGCTACACCTTC

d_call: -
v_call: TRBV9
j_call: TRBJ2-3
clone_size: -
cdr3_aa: CASSSTIATQYF
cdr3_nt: TGTGCCAGCAGCTCCACCATTGCGACGCAGTATTTT

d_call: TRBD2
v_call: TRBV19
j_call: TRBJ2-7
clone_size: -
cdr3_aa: CASSSRTSGSGEQYF
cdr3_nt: TGTGCCAGTAGTTCCCGGACTAGCGGGAGCGGTGAGCAGTACTTC

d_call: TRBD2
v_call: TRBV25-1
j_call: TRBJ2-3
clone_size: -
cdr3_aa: CASSAASGRALTQYF
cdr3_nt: TGTGCCAGCAGTGCGGCTAGCGGGAGGGCCCTGACGCAGTATTTT

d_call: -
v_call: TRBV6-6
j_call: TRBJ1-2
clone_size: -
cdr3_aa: CASSGGGWDYGYTF
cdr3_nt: TGTGCCAGCAGTGGGGGGGGTTGGGACTATGGCTACACCTTC

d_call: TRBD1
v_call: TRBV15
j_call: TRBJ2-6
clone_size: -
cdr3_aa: CATSRSSGTGTSGANVLTF
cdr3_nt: TGTGCCACCAGCAGGAGCTCCGGGACAGGAACCTCTGGGGCCAACGTCCTGACTTTC

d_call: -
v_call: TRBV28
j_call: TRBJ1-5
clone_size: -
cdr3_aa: CASSLQAGSLGQPQHF
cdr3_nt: TGTGCCAGCAGTTTACAAGCGGGGTCCTTAGGGCAGCCCCAGCATTTT

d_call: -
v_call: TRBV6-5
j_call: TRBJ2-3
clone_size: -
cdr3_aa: CASARGKADTQYF
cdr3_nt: TGTGCCAGCGCGAGAGGAAAGGCAGATACGCAGTATTTT

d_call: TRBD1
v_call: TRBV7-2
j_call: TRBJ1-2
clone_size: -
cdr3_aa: CASSKDSGQGGGYTF
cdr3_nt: TGTGCCAGCAGCAAAGACTCGGGACAGGGCGGAGGCTACACCTTC

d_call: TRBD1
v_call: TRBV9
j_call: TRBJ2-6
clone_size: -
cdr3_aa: CASSPRTGATGANVLTF
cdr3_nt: TGTGCCAGCAGCCCCCGGACAGGGGCAACTGGGGCCAACGTCCTGACTTTC

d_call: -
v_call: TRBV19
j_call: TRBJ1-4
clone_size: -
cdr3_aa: CASSIGGTNEKLFF
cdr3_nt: TGTGCCAGTAGTATCGGGGGAACTAATGAAAAACTGTTTTTT

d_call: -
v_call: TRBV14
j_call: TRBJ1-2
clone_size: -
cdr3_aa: CASSQGQYGYTF
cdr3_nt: TGTGCCAGCAGCCAAGGACAGTATGGCTACACCTTC

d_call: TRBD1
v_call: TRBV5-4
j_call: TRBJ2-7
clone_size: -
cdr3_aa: CASSLPGQGYEQYF
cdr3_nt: TGTGCCAGCAGCCTTCCGGGACAGGGCTACGAGCAGTACTTC